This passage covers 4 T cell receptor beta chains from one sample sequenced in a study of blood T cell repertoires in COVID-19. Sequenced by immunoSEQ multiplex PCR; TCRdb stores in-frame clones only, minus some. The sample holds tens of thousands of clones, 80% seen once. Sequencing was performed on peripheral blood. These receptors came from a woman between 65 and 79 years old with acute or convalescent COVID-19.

The CDR3 DNA sequence: TGTGCCAGCAGCCCCTTGTACACTGAAGCTTTCTTT. The encoded protein is CASSPLYTEAFF. The chain recombines TRBV9 with TRBJ1-1; D remains unclear. The germline gives CDR1 SGDLS, CDR2 YYNGEE. The CDR3 is 12 amino acids. The V and J ends lost 4 bases and 3 bases respectively, with 7 bases between them.

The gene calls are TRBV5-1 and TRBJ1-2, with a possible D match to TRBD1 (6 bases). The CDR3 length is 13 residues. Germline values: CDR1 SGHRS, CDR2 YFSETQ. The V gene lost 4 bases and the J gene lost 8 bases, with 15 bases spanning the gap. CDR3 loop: CASSGTGSGGYTF. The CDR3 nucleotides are TGCGCCAGCAGCGGTACAGGGTCTGGCGGCTACACCTTC.

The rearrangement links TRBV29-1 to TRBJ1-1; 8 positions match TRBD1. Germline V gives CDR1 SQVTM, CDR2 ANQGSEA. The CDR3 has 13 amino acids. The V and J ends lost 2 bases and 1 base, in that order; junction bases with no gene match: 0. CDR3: CSVEQGANTEAFF. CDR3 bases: TGCAGCGTTGAACAGGGGGCGAACACTGAAGCTTTCTTT.

CDR3 coding DNA: TGCGCCAGCAGCCAAGCACCCCGGGGGGCCCGAGGGAATGAGCAGTTCTTC. Translation gives CASSQAPRGARGNEQFF. The V and J genes are TRBV4-3 and TRBJ2-1, with a weak D call TRBD2 (7 bases). The CDR3 runs 17 residues. Per the germline V gene, CDR1 is LGHNA and CDR2 is YSLEER. The V end lost 1 base, the J end lost 7 bases, and 20 bases lay between the germline ends.